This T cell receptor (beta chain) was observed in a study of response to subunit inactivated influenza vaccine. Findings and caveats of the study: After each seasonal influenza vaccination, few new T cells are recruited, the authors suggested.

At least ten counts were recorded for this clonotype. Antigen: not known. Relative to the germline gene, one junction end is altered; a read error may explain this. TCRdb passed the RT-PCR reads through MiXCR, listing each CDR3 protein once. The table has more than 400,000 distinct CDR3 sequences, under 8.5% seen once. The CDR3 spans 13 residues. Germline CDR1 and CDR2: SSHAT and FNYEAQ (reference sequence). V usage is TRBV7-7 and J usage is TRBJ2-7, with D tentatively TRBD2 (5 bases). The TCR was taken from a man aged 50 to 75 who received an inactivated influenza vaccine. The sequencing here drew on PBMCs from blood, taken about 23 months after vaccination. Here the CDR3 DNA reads TGTGCTAGCAGCCTAACCCCGGGGAACGAGCAGTACTTC. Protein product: CASSLTPGNEQYF.